One and the same sample provided the 17 T cell receptor beta chains below, sequenced in a study of cytomegalovirus exposure and HLA in healthy donors (dated 2017 in TCRdb). The library was made by the immunoSEQ multiplex PCR assay. A mixture of 60 forward primers for TCR Vbeta segments and 13 reverse primers for TCR Jbeta segments was used in the multiplex PCR. The source is immuneACCESS, and TCRdb retained only in-frame sequences with V and J called. Part of the clones is not carried over; for the studies checked, unresolved V genes explain less than half of this, and the remainder is unexplained. Counted in this sample were about 180,000 clones; roughly 82% of them appeared once. The top ten hold more than 1.5% of the sample. The specimen sequenced was PBMCs. These receptors were taken from a man aged 35-49 years in good health and CMV-seronegative.

This clone has more than one count but fewer than ten. The chain is built from TRBV7-2 and TRBJ1-1; the D is unclear. CDR1 SGHTA and CDR2 FQGNSA come from the germline V gene. V lost 3 bases, J lost 5 bases, and 7 bases lay in between. This CDR3 has 12 amino acids. The CDR3 nucleotides read TGTGCCAGCAGCTTTCCGGGTACTGAAGCTTTCTTT. Protein product: CASSFPGTEAFF.

V gene TRBV5-1 combines with J gene TRBJ1-1, with a weak D call TRBD1 (5 bases). The CDR3 contains 13 residues. Looked up from germline, CDR1 is SGHRS and CDR2 is YFSETQ. V was trimmed by 5 bases and J by 4 bases, leaving 12 bases between them. Here the CDR3 DNA reads TGCGCCAGCAGGGGGGGAATCGGCACTGAAGCTTTCTTT. This encodes CASRGGIGTEAFF.

This chain links TRBV9 with TRBJ2-3; D is unresolved. Germline V gene data show CDR1 as SGDLS and CDR2 as YYNGEE. The CDR3 spans 12 residues. The V and J ends lost 3 bases and 2 bases respectively, with 4 bases between them. CDR3 DNA sequence: TGTGCCAGCAGCGCAGACACAGATACGCAGTATTTT. This encodes CASSADTDTQYF.

The chain carries TRBV4-3 and TRBJ2-2, with 7 positions matching TRBD2. The CDR3 runs to 16 residues. The trim removed 4 bases at V and 0 bases at J, leaving 5 bases unmatched. Germline loops: CDR1 LGHNA, CDR2 YSLEER. The CDR3 DNA follows: TGCGCCAGCAGCCCAGACGGGGGGTCGAACACCGGGGAGCTGTTTTTT. Residues: CASSPDGGSNTGELFF.

This rearrangement joins TRBV10-3 to TRBJ2-7; 9 bases are a match to TRBD1. The ends lost 10 bases at V and 2 bases at J; junction bases unmatched: 6. Germline values: CDR1 ENHRY, CDR2 SYGVKD. The CDR3 contains 13 residues. Here the CDR3 DNA reads TGTGCCACAACAGGGGGCGCAACCTACGAGCAGTACTTC. Its protein product is CATTGGATYEQYF.

For this clone: At the DNA level, this CDR3 is encoded by other sequences in the same sample as well. This chain uses TRBV9 with TRBJ1-5; 7 bases line up with TRBD1. Germline V gene sequence: CDR1 SGDLS, CDR2 YYNGEE. CDR3 length: 14 residues. V lost 0 bases and J lost 6; bases outside the gene matches: 3. The chain's CDR3 is CASSVGQGGQPQHF. DNA of the CDR3: TGTGCCAGCAGCGTAGGACAGGGTGGTCAGCCCCAGCATTTT.

The CDR3 is CASIFGGGGTEAFF. Written as DNA, the CDR3 is TGTGCCAGCATCTTCGGGGGTGGGGGGACTGAAGCTTTCTTT. The chain couples TRBV2 to TRBJ1-1; perhaps TRBD1 as D (5 bases). Germline CDR1 is SNHLY and CDR2 is FYNNEI. V gave up 7 bases and J gave up 5 bases, with 17 bases separating them. This CDR3 spans 14 amino acids.

The rearrangement links TRBV2 to TRBJ2-5, with no clear D. The V end was cut by 3 bases, the J end by 4 bases, with 15 bases between. This CDR3 is 15 amino acids long. Per the germline V gene, CDR1 is SNHLY and CDR2 is FYNNEI. The DNA of the CDR3 is TGTGCCAGCAGTGACCAAGCGTCAAGGCCAGAGACCCAGTACTTC. The encoded protein is CASSDQASRPETQYF.

The chain links TRBV6-5 to TRBJ2-7; 7 nucleotides line up with TRBD2. The V gene end was trimmed by 4 bases and the J gene end by 4 bases; junction bases not matched to a gene: 4. CDR1 is MNHEY and CDR2 is SVGAGI in the germline V gene. The CDR3 loop spans 13 amino acids. CDR3 bases: TGTGCCAGCAGTTGGGGGGGTCGATACGAGCAGTACTTC. Its protein is CASSWGGRYEQYF.

This clone was recorded only once. V is TRBV5-6 and J is TRBJ1-5, with a possible D match to TRBD1 (6 bases). Germline V gives CDR1 SGHDT, CDR2 YYEEEE. The germline V and J ends were trimmed by 2 bases and 0 bases, with 12 bases remaining between them. The CDR3 is made up of 16 amino acids. The CDR3 DNA sequence: TGTGCCAGCAGCTTCCGACAGGAAAATAGCAATCAGCCCCAGCATTTT. It translates to CASSFRQENSNQPQHF.

The CDR3 region is CASSLEGDSVLDEQYF. The DNA for the CDR3 is TGCGCCAGCAGCTTGGAGGGGGACAGTGTACTCGACGAGCAGTACTTC. V usage is TRBV5-1 and J usage is TRBJ2-7; TRBD1 matches at 7 bases. Germline assignment: CDR1 SGHRS and CDR2 YFSETQ. The CDR3 consists of 16 residues. V dropped 0 bases and J dropped 5; count of bases not matched to a gene: 11. The full variable domain, with the rest looked up from reference TRBV5-1 and TRBJ2-7, is KAGVTQTPRYLIKTRGQQVTLSCSPISGHRSVSWYQQTPGQGLQFLFEYFSETQRNKGNFPGRFSGRQFSNSRSEMNVSTLELGDSALYLCASSLEGDSVLDEQYFGPGTRLTVT.

The V and J genes are TRBV5-4 and TRBJ2-2, with a tentative D call TRBD2 (5 bases). CDR3 size: 15 residues. V dropped 3 bases and J dropped 7 bases, with 16 bases sitting between them. Germline-derived CDR1 and CDR2 are SGHNT and YYREEE (reference sequence). CDR3: CASSSPDSRGGELFF. CDR3 sequence (DNA): TGTGCCAGCAGCTCTCCGGACTCCCGGGGCGGGGAGCTGTTTTTT.

This clone was picked up one time. V and J are TRBV6-1 and TRBJ2-6; 7 bases fit TRBD1. V gave up 4 bases and J gave up 0 bases; unmatched junction bases: 9. CDR3 length equals 18 residues. The germline V gene encodes CDR1 MNHNS and CDR2 SASEGT. CDR3 residues: CASSGLDRRSSGANVLTF. Here the CDR3 DNA reads TGTGCCAGCAGTGGCCTGGACAGGCGCTCCTCTGGGGCCAACGTCCTGACTTTC.

This clone turned up a few times. The same CDR3 arises from other DNA sequences in this sample as well. The chain joins TRBV7-8 to TRBJ1-2; TRBD1 aligns across 8 bases. V was pared by 5 bases and J by 6 bases, with 5 bases of the junction left unmatched. The germline V gene has CDR1 SGHVS and CDR2 FQNEAQ. The CDR3 runs to 13 residues. The CDR3 region is CASSVDRENGYTF. CDR3 DNA sequence: TGTGCCAGCAGCGTGGACAGGGAGAATGGCTACACCTTC.

V is TRBV4-2 and J is TRBJ2-1; 9 nucleotides line up with TRBD1. The germline V gene encodes CDR1 LGHNA and CDR2 YNFKEQ. The CDR3 totals 16 residues. V trimming: 0 bases; J trimming: 7 bases; junction bases outside the gene matches: 7. The CDR3 sequence is CASSQDSGTGLNEQFF. CDR3 DNA: TGTGCCAGCAGCCAAGACTCCGGGACAGGGTTAAATGAGCAGTTCTTC.

This clone was observed a handful of times. V and J are TRBV6-5 and TRBJ2-1; weak D call: TRBD2 (6 bases). Deletions cut 5 bases from V and 12 bases from J, with 20 bases between. The CDR3 is 14 residues long. Germline CDR1 is MNHEY and CDR2 is SVGAGI. The CDR3 reads CASSRGTDETGQFF. The CDR3 region has the DNA TGTGCCAGCAGTCGGGGGACGGACGAAACTGGGCAGTTCTTC.

J is TRBJ2-1 and V is TRBV18; D unresolved. The CDR3 spans 14 residues. Germline CDR1 reads KGHSH; CDR2 reads LQKENI. V was clipped by 0 bases and J by 3 bases, with 6 bases between them. CDR3 protein: CASSPPSSYNEQFF. DNA for the CDR3: TGTGCCAGCTCACCACCGTCTAGCTACAATGAGCAGTTCTTC.